This TCR beta chain was observed in a study of neurological immune-mediated disorders. Study conclusions and caveats: Subjects shared no identical expanded-clone CDR3 amino acid sequences, suggesting private TCR-beta repertoires in all groups. The level of TCR clonal expansion was highest in patients with HTLV-1-associated myelopathy and lowest in multiple sclerosis, where it fell below the level seen in healthy controls.

This clonotype was seen ten or more times. Its target is not known. In TCRdb, the 5' RACE reads were re-called with MiXCR into one record per CDR3 protein. The sample holds approximately 31,000 distinct CDR3 sequences, approximately 13% seen once. Time point indicated: longitudinal time-point 2. It was blood bank volunteers in Maryland, USA who made up the healthy controls. Germline V gene lookup returns CDR1 MDHEN and CDR2 SYDVKM. With 5 bases removed from V and 1 base from J, the gap between germline ends came to 11 bases. The CDR3 covers 14 residues. The receptor was isolated from a woman in her thirties or forties in good health. V usage is TRBV28 and J usage is TRBJ2-5; a weak D match, TRBD2 (6 bases). Sequencing input: PBMCs. This CDR3 reads CASSRGTFQETQYF. The CDR3, as DNA: TGTGCCAGCAGTAGAGGGACTTTCCAAGAGACCCAGTACTTC.